This T cell receptor (beta chain) was recorded in a study of early T cells in non-severe SARS-CoV-2 infection. Study information: Chains were unpaired, as sequencing was done on bulk RNA from unsorted whole blood.

Findings and limits, study-wide: VDJdb-based annotation leaned toward anti-spike CD8 responses and missed private and CD4 specificities.

This clonotype was counted at least ten times. Antigen unknown. Tagging with unique molecular identifiers was applied to individual cDNA molecules. TCRdb re-derived calls from the 5' RACE reads in MiXCR, one entry per CDR3 protein. The table has nearly 70,000 distinct CDR3 sequences, 4.6% seen once. The CDR3 extends over 20 amino acids. This receptor was identified in an adult who was a healthcare worker with PCR-confirmed SARS-CoV-2 infection or an uninfected control (not recorded which). The donor label of this sample is uncertain. The V call is TRBV12-2, the J call TRBJ2-5; the DNA was not compared with TRBD2, the D call given in the table. TRBV12-2 is an annotated pseudogene. Here the sequenced sample was whole blood, taken at baseline. This CDR3 is CASETGETGLGTGMEETQYF. DNA of the CDR3: TGTGCAAGTGAGACGGGAGAAACGGGGCTTGGGACGGGGATGGAAGAGACCCAGTACTTC.